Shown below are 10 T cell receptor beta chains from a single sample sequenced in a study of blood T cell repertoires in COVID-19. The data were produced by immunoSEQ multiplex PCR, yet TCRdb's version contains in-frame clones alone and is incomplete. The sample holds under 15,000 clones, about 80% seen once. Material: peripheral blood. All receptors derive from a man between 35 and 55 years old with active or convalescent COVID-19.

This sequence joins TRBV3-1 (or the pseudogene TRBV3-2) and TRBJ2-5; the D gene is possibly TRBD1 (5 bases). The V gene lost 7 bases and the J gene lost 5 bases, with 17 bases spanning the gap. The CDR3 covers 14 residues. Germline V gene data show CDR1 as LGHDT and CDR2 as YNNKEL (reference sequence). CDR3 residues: CASTPTARLETQYF. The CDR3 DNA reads TGTGCCAGCACCCCGACAGCTAGGCTGGAGACCCAGTACTTC.

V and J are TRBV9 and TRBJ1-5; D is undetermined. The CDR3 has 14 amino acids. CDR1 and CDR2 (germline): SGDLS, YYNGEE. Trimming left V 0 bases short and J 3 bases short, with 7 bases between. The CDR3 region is CASSVDSNNQPQHF. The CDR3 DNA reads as TGTGCCAGCAGCGTAGACAGCAACAATCAGCCCCAGCATTTT.

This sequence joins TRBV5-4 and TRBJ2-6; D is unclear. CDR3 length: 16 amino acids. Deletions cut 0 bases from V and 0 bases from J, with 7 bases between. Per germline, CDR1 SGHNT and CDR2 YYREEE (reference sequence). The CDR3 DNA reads TGTGCCAGCAGCTTGGACAGACGCTCTGGGGCCAACGTCCTGACTTTC. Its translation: CASSLDRRSGANVLTF.

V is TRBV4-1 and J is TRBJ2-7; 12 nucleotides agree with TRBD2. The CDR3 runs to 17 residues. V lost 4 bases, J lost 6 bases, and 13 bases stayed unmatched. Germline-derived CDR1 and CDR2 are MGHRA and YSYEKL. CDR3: CASSPGLAGDRGSEQYF. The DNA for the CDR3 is TGCGCCAGCAGCCCGGGACTAGCGGGCGATAGGGGGTCCGAGCAGTACTTC.

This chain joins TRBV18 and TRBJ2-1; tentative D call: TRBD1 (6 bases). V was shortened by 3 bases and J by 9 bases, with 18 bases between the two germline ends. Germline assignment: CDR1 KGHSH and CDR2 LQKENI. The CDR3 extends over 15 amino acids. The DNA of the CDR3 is TGTGCCAGCTCACCCCAGGGGACCGCCGGAAGTGAGCAGTTCTTC. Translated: CASSPQGTAGSEQFF.

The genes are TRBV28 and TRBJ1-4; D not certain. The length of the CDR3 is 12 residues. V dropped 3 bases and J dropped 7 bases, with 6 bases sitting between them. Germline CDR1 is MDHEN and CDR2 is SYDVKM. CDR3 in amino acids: CASSLRGEKLFF. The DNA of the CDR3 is TGTGCCAGCAGTTTGAGAGGTGAAAAACTGTTTTTT. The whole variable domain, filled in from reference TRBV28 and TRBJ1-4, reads DVKVTQSSRYLVKRTGEKVFLECVQDMDHENMFWYRQDPGLGLRLIYFSYDVKMKEKGDIPEGYSVSREKKERFSLILESASTNQTSMYLCASSLRGEKLFFGSGTQLSVL.

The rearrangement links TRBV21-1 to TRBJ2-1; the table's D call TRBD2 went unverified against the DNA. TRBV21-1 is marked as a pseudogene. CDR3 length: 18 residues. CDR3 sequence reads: CASSRDHRVSGSGNEQFF. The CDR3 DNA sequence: TGTGCCAGCAGCAGAGACCACAGGGTTAGCGGGAGTGGTAATGAGCAGTTCTTC.

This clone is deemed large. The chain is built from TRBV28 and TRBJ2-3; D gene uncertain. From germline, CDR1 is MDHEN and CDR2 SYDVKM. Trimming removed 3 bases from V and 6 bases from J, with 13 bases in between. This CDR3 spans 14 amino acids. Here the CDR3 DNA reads TGTGCCAGCAGTTTTCGTACTGAGCCTGATACGCAGTATTTT. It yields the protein CASSFRTEPDTQYF. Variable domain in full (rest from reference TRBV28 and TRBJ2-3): DVKVTQSSRYLVKRTGEKVFLECVQDMDHENMFWYRQDPGLGLRLIYFSYDVKMKEKGDIPEGYSVSREKKERFSLILESASTNQTSMYLCASSFRTEPDTQYFGPGTRLTVL.

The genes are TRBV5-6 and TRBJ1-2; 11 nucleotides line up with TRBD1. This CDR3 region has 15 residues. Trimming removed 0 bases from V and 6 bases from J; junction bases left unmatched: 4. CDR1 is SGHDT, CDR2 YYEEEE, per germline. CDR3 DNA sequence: TGTGCCAGCAGCTTGGTAGGGACAGGGGGAGATGGCTACACCTTC. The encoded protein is CASSLVGTGGDGYTF.

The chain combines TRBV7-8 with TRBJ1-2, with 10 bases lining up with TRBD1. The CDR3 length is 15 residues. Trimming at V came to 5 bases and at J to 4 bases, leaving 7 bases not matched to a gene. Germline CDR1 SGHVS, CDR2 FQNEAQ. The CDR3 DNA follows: TGTGCCAGCAGCCCCGGGACAGGGGTCGGCTATGGCTACACCTTC. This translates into CASSPGTGVGYGYTF.